The entry that follows covers one T cell receptor beta chain sequence. Libraries were prepared by immunoSEQ multiplex PCR; TCRdb keeps only in-frame clonotypes and omits some of them. The repertoire holds roughly 130,000 clones, about 85% seen once, with around 1.6% in the top ten. The source of the sample is a study of T cell responses to AZD1222 COVID-19 vaccine. V was clipped by 3 bases and J by 11 bases, with 13 bases between them. Germline lookup yields CDR1 LGHDT and CDR2 YNNKEL (reference sequence). The CDR3 covers 12 residues. The sequence was collected from an adult in good health. The chain combines TRBV3-1 (or the pseudogene TRBV3-2) with TRBJ1-1; D is undetermined. The sequenced sample was peripheral blood, obtained on day 0 of AZD1222 vaccination. The CDR3 nucleotides are TGTGCCAGCAGCCATACTAAGGTAGGCGCTTTCTTT. Residues: CASSHTKVGAFF.